This T cell receptor beta chain was retrieved from a study of blood T cell repertoires in COVID-19. The overall study: Specimens from acute and convalescent COVID-19 originated in the United States, Italy and Spain. From T cells, B-cell-depleted T cells, or PBMCs came the material, which was cDNA or gDNA.

Profiled with immunoSEQ multiplex PCR; TCRdb holds only in-frame clones, not every one. The sample lists 140,000 to 150,000 clones; approximately 78% were seen once. CDR1 is SNHLY and CDR2 is FYNNEI in the germline V gene. CDR3 length equals 16 residues. J was trimmed by 3 bases and V by 4 bases; bases with no gene match: 8. The source is a human donor with acute or convalescent COVID-19. The donor label of this sample is uncertain. The sample consisted of peripheral blood. The chain uses TRBV2 and TRBJ1-1; 10 nucleotides align to TRBD1. CDR3 loop: CASSAMTGGGYTEAFF. In DNA, the CDR3 is TGTGCCAGCAGTGCTATGACAGGGGGCGGGTACACTGAAGCTTTCTTT. Combining the CDR3 with reference TRBV2 and TRBJ1-1 gives the whole variable domain EPEVTQTPSHQVTQMGQEVILRCVPISNHLYFYWYRQILGQKVEFLVSFYNNEISEKSEIFDDQFSVERPDGSNFTLKIRSTKLEDSAMYFCASSAMTGGGYTEAFFGQGTRLTVV.